The 32 T cell receptor beta chains reported below all come from one sample, sequenced in a study of T cell repertoires in cytomegalovirus infection. In TCRdb, the reads were re-called with MiXCR into one record per CDR3 protein. The data contain around 450,000 distinct CDR3 sequences, under 40% of them seen just once; the ten biggest clones take up approximately 13%. Sequencing input: PBMCs. These receptors all stem from a human donor in good health (CMV status not recorded). Some clones in this sample may be carry-over from other donors' samples.

This clonotype was detected only a few times. The chain couples TRBV10-3 to TRBJ1-1; maybe TRBD1 (5 bases). The V gene lost 3 bases and the J gene lost 3 bases, with 32 bases spanning the gap. Germline V gene data show CDR1 as ENHRY and CDR2 as SYGVKD. This CDR3 comprises 21 residues. CDR3 nucleotides: TGTGCCATCAGTGATGAGATTCGAGACAGTCATACGGGGCCCACTTACACTGAAGCTTTCTTT. Protein product: CAISDEIRDSHTGPTYTEAFF.

In its sample, this clonotype was seen many times. This chain joins TRBV7-2 and TRBJ1-6; D unresolved. V lost 1 base to trimming and J lost 0 bases, with 13 bases between them. The CDR3 has 18 residues. Germline V lookup: CDR1 SGHTA, CDR2 FQGNSA. For the CDR3, the DNA is TGTGCCAGCAGCTTAGGCCGGCGGGCCCCCTCCTATAATTCACCCCTCCACTTT. This sequence encodes CASSLGRRAPSYNSPLHF.

This clonotype appeared a few times. V is TRBV7-8 and J is TRBJ1-5, with a tentative D call TRBD1 (5 bases). With 5 bases removed from V and 2 bases from J, the gap between germline ends came to 16 bases. Per the germline V gene, CDR1 is SGHVS and CDR2 is FQNEAQ. The CDR3 spans 16 residues. This CDR3 reads CASSPGFFSGNQPQHF. In nucleotides, the CDR3 is TGTGCCAGCAGCCCAGGGTTCTTTAGTGGCAATCAGCCCCAGCATTTT.

A single count supports this clonotype. The chain carries TRBV5-4 and TRBJ2-1; D remains unclear. CDR1 and CDR2 from the germline V gene are SGHNT and YYREEE (reference sequence). V was shortened by 1 base and J by 9 bases, with 8 bases between the two germline ends. The CDR3 consists of 12 residues. In nucleotides, the CDR3 is TGTGCCAGCAGCTTGAATTCCCTTGAGCAGTTCTTC. It codes for CASSLNSLEQFF.

The CDR3 sequence: CASREAGTNEKLFF. The CDR3, as DNA: TGTGCCAGCAGGGAAGCGGGAACTAATGAAAAACTGTTTTTT. The chain carries TRBV5-4 and TRBJ1-4; D unclear. This CDR3 comprises 14 residues. Germline V gives CDR1 SGHNT, CDR2 YYREEE (reference sequence). V lost 5 bases and J lost 1, with 9 bases in between. The complete variable domain, with remaining parts taken from reference TRBV5-4 and TRBJ1-4, reads ETGVTQSPTHLIKTRGQQVTLRCSSQSGHNTVSWYQQALGQGPQFIFQYYREEENGRGNFPPRFSGLQFPNYSSELNVNALELDDSALYLCASREAGTNEKLFFGSGTQLSVL.

Remarks on this clonotype: The missing conserved phenylalanine or tryptophan at the end of this CDR3 makes a read error likely. The chain recombines TRBV6-8 with TRBJ2-1; maybe TRBD1 (7 bases). The CDR3 runs 13 residues. Germline assignment: CDR1 MNHGY and CDR2 SAAAGT. Between the trimmed V and J ends, which lost 6 bases and 8 bases, there was a span of 14 bases. CDR3 region: CASREEGAYEQFY. CDR3 nucleotide sequence: TGTGCCAGCAGAGAGGAGGGGGCATATGAGCAGTTCTAC.

Note on this clonotype: It may be a read error: a sequence one base away is much more abundant. The conserved phenylalanine or tryptophan is not found at the CDR3 terminus, so this likely reflects a read error. The V gene is TRBV4-1, the J gene TRBJ2-1, with a possible D match to TRBD2 (6 bases). The CDR3 length is 17 residues. V lost 0 bases, J lost 0 bases, and 12 bases lay in between. Germline V CDR1 and CDR2: MGHRA, YSYEKL. The CDR3 loop is CASSQDPPGDSYNEQFL. DNA of the CDR3: TGCGCCAGCAGCCAAGATCCCCCGGGGGACTCCTACAATGAGCAGTTCCTC.

The J gene is TRBJ2-3, the V gene TRBV18, with 12 bases fitting TRBD2. Germline CDR1 reads KGHSH; CDR2 reads LQKENI. The CDR3 has 17 residues. Trimming took 5 bases from V and 2 from J; bases not matched to a gene: 8. The CDR3 sequence: CASSNRTSGAYTDTQYF. CDR3 DNA: TGTGCCAGCTCAAATAGGACTAGCGGGGCCTACACAGATACGCAGTATTTT.

This clonotype appeared once. The chain carries TRBV11-2 and TRBJ2-5, with TRBD1 matching over 7 bases. CDR1 is SGHAT, CDR2 FQNNGV, per germline. J was trimmed by 6 bases and V by 5 bases; bases with no gene match: 12. The CDR3 is 15 amino acids. CDR3 in DNA: TGTGCCAGCAGCCCCCCATTGACAGGGCTGAAGACCCAGTACTTC. Protein product: CASSPPLTGLKTQYF.

The chain uses TRBV4-3 and TRBJ1-4; TRBD1 is a possible D gene (6 bases). Germline CDR1 LGHNA, CDR2 YSLEER. The V and J ends lost 1 base and 2 bases respectively, with 17 bases between them. There are 18 residues in the CDR3. CDR3 DNA: TGCGCCAGCAGCCAAGCCGCCTGGACAGTCTACACTAATGAAAAACTGTTTTTT. This codes for CASSQAAWTVYTNEKLFF.

Comment on this clonotype: Just one base apart from a much larger clone, this may be a read error. V and J are TRBV7-9 and TRBJ1-4, with TRBD1 matching 8 bases. The CDR3 extends over 15 amino acids. Germline lookup yields CDR1 SEHNR and CDR2 FQNEAQ (reference sequence). V shed 3 bases, J shed 6 bases, and the junction held 6 bases outside the gene matches. CDR3: CASSFVGQGYEKLFF. The CDR3 region has the DNA TGTGCCAGCAGCTTCGTCGGACAGGGTTATGAAAAACTGTTTTTT.

This clonotype was observed at least ten times. The gene calls are TRBV6-1 and TRBJ1-2; D unclear. The CDR3 spans 12 residues. Germline V CDR1 and CDR2: MNHNS, SASEGT. V gave up 8 bases and J gave up 1 base, with 8 bases separating them. CDR3 loop: CASGAINYGYTF. The CDR3 coding sequence is TGTGCCAGCGGAGCAATTAACTATGGCTACACCTTC.

This clonotype was detected many times. V is TRBV12-3 or TRBV12-4 and J is TRBJ2-7, with 11 bases lining up with TRBD2. Trimming at V came to 1 base and at J to 7 bases, leaving 0 bases not matched to a gene. The CDR3 sequence is 13 residues long. CDR3 nucleotide sequence: TGTGCCAGCAGTTTAGGACTAGCGGGGGAGCAGTACTTC. Translating gives CASSLGLAGEQYF.

CDR3 in amino acids: CAWSVRSTEAFF. The CDR3 nucleotides are TGTGCCTGGAGTGTACGAAGTACTGAAGCTTTCTTT. V and J are TRBV30 and TRBJ1-1; D gene ambiguous. The V and J ends lost 0 bases and 5 bases respectively, with 7 bases between them. This CDR3 is 12 amino acids long. Germline V lookup: CDR1 GTSNPN, CDR2 SVGIG (reference sequence).

The chain carries TRBV4-2 and TRBJ1-5; 7 bases fit TRBD1. Germline loops: CDR1 LGHNA, CDR2 YNFKEQ. The CDR3 is 16 residues long. Germline trimming cut 4 bases from V and 2 bases from J; bases unmatched to any gene: 8. The CDR3 DNA sequence: TGTGCCAGCAGCCGAGGCGAGGGGGCCGGCAATCAGCCCCAGCATTTT. Protein sequence: CASSRGEGAGNQPQHF.

This clonotype was seen ten or more times. The CDR3 DNA reads as TGTGCCAGCAGCTCTCCGGCTAGCGGGGGGGTTTATCCAAGCTCCTACAATGAGCAGTTCTTC. Protein product: CASSSPASGGVYPSSYNEQFF. V is TRBV7-2 and J is TRBJ2-1; 12 positions match TRBD2. V shed 4 bases and J 0 bases; nucleotides not matched to a gene: 16. This CDR3 comprises 21 residues. The germline V gene encodes CDR1 SGHTA and CDR2 FQGNSA.

J is TRBJ1-1 and V is TRBV7-4, with unresolved D. Germline V gene data show CDR1 as SGHVT and CDR2 as SQSDAQ. This CDR3 has 13 residues. V gave up 3 bases and J gave up 11 bases, with 16 bases separating them. In nucleotides, the CDR3 is TGTGCCAGCAGCTTTGTACAGACCTTGGGGGCTTTCTTT. Protein sequence: CASSFVQTLGAFF.

The chain links TRBV4-1 to TRBJ2-3, with TRBD1 identical over 9 bases. V shed 0 bases and J 2 bases; nucleotides not matched to a gene: 3. The CDR3 has 16 residues. Germline loops: CDR1 MGHRA, CDR2 YSYEKL. Here the CDR3 reads CASSQDDRGNTDTQYF. The CDR3 DNA reads as TGCGCCAGCAGCCAAGATGACAGGGGGAACACAGATACGCAGTATTTT.

This clonotype was picked up one time. A junction end diverges from the germline sequence, so it may reflect a read error. The chain uses TRBV18 and TRBJ1-6; D is unresolved. In germline, CDR1 is KGHSH, CDR2 LQKENI. The CDR3 extends over 15 amino acids. The CDR3 here is CASSPPSGASAPLQF. The CDR3 coding sequence is TGTGCCAGCTCACCACCGAGCGGTGCAAGTGCACCCCTCCAATTT.

This clonotype appeared a single time. The chain links TRBV6-6 to TRBJ2-3, with D unclear. Trimming took 1 base from V and 1 from J, leaving 18 bases between them. Germline V gene data show CDR1 as MNHNY and CDR2 as SVGAGI (reference sequence). The CDR3 runs 18 residues. Here the CDR3 reads CASSYFTVTSVGTDTQYF. The CDR3 nucleotides read TGTGCCAGCAGTTACTTCACCGTGACTTCCGTTGGCACAGATACGCAGTATTTT.

This chain uses TRBV6-5 with TRBJ2-7, with TRBD1 matching 8 bases. Trimming removed 6 bases from V and 5 bases from J; junction bases left unmatched: 9. Germline CDR1 reads MNHEY; CDR2 reads SVGAGI. The CDR3 has 14 amino acids. CDR3 DNA sequence: TGTGCCAGCAGGGCTTCCGGACAGGGAAACGAGCAGTACTTC. Translating it yields CASRASGQGNEQYF.

V and J are TRBV4-3 and TRBJ2-2; D not resolved. The CDR3 extends over 14 amino acids. Germline V gene lookup returns CDR1 LGHNA and CDR2 YSLEER. With 0 bases removed from V and 3 bases from J, the gap between germline ends came to 5 bases. The DNA for the CDR3 is TGCGCCAGCAGCCAAGAAGCACACACCGGGGAGCTGTTTTTT. Translated: CASSQEAHTGELFF.

The V call is TRBV29-1, the J call TRBJ2-5; 8 bases align to TRBD1. Looked up from germline, CDR1 is SQVTM and CDR2 is ANQGSEA. The CDR3 totals 15 residues. V shed 5 bases, J shed 0 bases, and the junction held 8 bases outside the gene matches. Here the CDR3 reads CSVIWTGMYQETQYF. Here the CDR3 DNA reads TGCAGCGTTATATGGACAGGGATGTACCAAGAGACCCAGTACTTC.

The V gene is TRBV7-9, the J gene TRBJ2-1, with D perhaps TRBD1 (6 bases). V dropped 2 bases and J dropped 4 bases, with 18 bases sitting between them. Germline values: CDR1 SEHNR, CDR2 FQNEAQ (reference sequence). The CDR3 is 17 residues long. The DNA of the CDR3 is TGTGCCAGCAGCTTACCGATAGTCAGGGGTATGTACAATGAGCAGTTCTTC. This gives the protein CASSLPIVRGMYNEQFF.

This clonotype was detected only a few times. This may be a read error: a much more frequent sequence differs by one nucleotide. The chain carries TRBV7-8 and TRBJ1-3; D call uncertain. Trimming removed 4 bases from V and 4 bases from J, with 14 bases in between. Germline V lookup: CDR1 SGHVS, CDR2 FQNEAQ. The CDR3 is made up of 15 amino acids. In DNA form, the CDR3 reads TGTGCCAGCAGCTCGTCCTGGACGGTAGGAAACACCATATATTTT. As protein: CASSSSWTVGNTIYF.

The chain couples TRBV4-1 to TRBJ2-1; unclear D gene. Deletions cut 4 bases from V and 0 bases from J, with 13 bases between. This CDR3 has 16 residues. Germline V lookup: CDR1 MGHRA, CDR2 YSYEKL. The chain's CDR3 is CASSPLGPSSYNEQFF. CDR3 bases: TGCGCCAGCAGCCCGCTTGGGCCTAGCTCCTACAATGAGCAGTTCTTC.

Only a few counts were recorded for this clonotype. J is TRBJ2-2 and V is TRBV24-1; 11 nucleotides agree with TRBD2. Trimming cost V 6 bases and J 7 bases; bases outside gene matches: 9. Germline assignment: CDR1 KGHDR and CDR2 SFDVKD. This CDR3 is built from 16 residues. The CDR3 loop reads CATSPLSGGAVGELFF. As DNA, the CDR3 is TGTGCCACCAGTCCCCTTAGCGGGGGGGCCGTCGGGGAGCTGTTTTTT.

This clonotype was seen a handful of times. The V gene is TRBV7-9, the J gene TRBJ2-3; D is unresolved. Germline V CDR1 and CDR2: SEHNR, FQNEAQ (reference sequence). V was cut by 1 base and J by 2 bases, with 7 bases left in between. The CDR3 loop spans 14 amino acids. The CDR3 nucleotides read TGTGCCAGCAGCTTAGAGGCCTACACAGATACGCAGTATTTT. Its translation: CASSLEAYTDTQYF.

On this clonotype: It is likely a read error, because the conserved phenylalanine at the end of the CDR3 is missing. This chain connects TRBV7-3 to TRBJ2-1; 7 bases align to TRBD2. This CDR3 is 15 amino acids long. Germline CDR1 SGHTA, CDR2 FQGTGA. The V segment lost 5 bases and the J segment 2 bases; nucleotides outside the gene matches: 6. CDR3 in amino acids: CASSQSGMTYNEQFC. For the CDR3, the DNA is TGTGCCAGCAGCCAAAGCGGGATGACCTACAATGAGCAGTTCTGC.

This clonotype was detected ten times or more. J is TRBJ2-7 and V is TRBV27, with TRBD2 as a possible D gene (6 bases). Trimming stripped 5 bases from V and 4 bases from J, with 6 bases between. The CDR3 spans 11 residues. Germline CDR1 is MNHEY and CDR2 is SMNVEV (reference sequence). CDR3 coding DNA: TGTGCCAGCAGTGGGGGGTACGAGCAGTACTTC. Residues: CASSGGYEQYF.

In its sample, this clonotype was seen a few times. This chain links TRBV19 with TRBJ1-2; 8 bases fit TRBD1. This CDR3 is built from 14 residues. J lost 2 bases, V lost 6 bases, and 5 bases had no gene match. From germline, CDR1 is LNHDA and CDR2 SQIVND (reference sequence). CDR3 nucleotide sequence: TGTGCCAGTAGACGGACAGGGAAAAACTATGGCTACACCTTC. Translation gives CASRRTGKNYGYTF.

This clonotype was counted a few times. The chain is built from TRBV29-1 and TRBJ1-1, with D unclear. Germline V gene data show CDR1 as SQVTM and CDR2 as ANQGSEA. V was pared by 7 bases and J by 0 bases, with 12 bases between. The CDR3 has 13 amino acids. CDR3 protein: CSACTGMNTEAFF. The CDR3 coding sequence is TGCAGCGCATGCACCGGGATGAACACTGAAGCTTTCTTT.